Each of the 6 T cell receptor beta chains below was sequenced from the same sample in a study of regulatory T cells in long-lasting Graves disease. With iRepertoire HTBI primers and Arm-PCR of CDR3 regions, TCR beta libraries were built. TCRdb reprocessed the multiplex PCR reads with MiXCR, giving one entry per CDR3 protein. Of about 440,000 distinct CDR3 sequences listed, around 17% are singletons. Sample time point: newly diagnosed GD, antithyroid drugs for less than 3 months. RNA extracted from PBMCs served as the sequencing template. These data were also reused for a study on T cells in Graves' hyperthyroidism and ophthalmopathy.

This sample comprised peripheral blood mononuclear cells (PBMCs), obtained at new diagnosis, from a patient treated with antithyroid drugs. The receptors here all came from a woman aged 25 to 45 with Graves disease.

This clonotype was seen ten or more times. The gene calls are TRBV11-3 and TRBJ2-2, with D tentatively TRBD1 or TRBD2 (5 bases each). The V and J ends lost 4 bases and 7 bases respectively, with 7 bases between them. Looked up from germline, CDR1 is SGHNT and CDR2 is YENEEA. The CDR3 is 12 residues long. In nucleotides, the CDR3 is TGTGCCAGCAGCTGGGGGAACGGGGAGCTGTTTTTT. This sequence encodes CASSWGNGELFF.

In this sample, this clonotype turned up many times. This sequence joins TRBV5-1 and TRBJ1-6; tentative D call: TRBD1 (6 bases). Between the trimmed V and J ends, which lost 0 bases and 0 bases, there was a span of 13 bases. CDR1 is SGHRS, CDR2 YFSETQ, per germline. The length of the CDR3 is 18 residues. The CDR3, as DNA: TGCGCCAGCAGCTTGGAAGACAGGTTAACCTCCTATAATTCACCCCTCCACTTT. Translating it yields CASSLEDRLTSYNSPLHF.

The rearrangement links TRBV20-1 to TRBJ1-2; 9 positions agree with TRBD1. V trimming: 6 bases; J trimming: 6 bases; junction bases outside the gene matches: 11. Germline V gene data show CDR1 as DFQATT and CDR2 as SNEGSKA (reference sequence). This CDR3 comprises 14 residues. The CDR3 DNA sequence: TGCAGTGCCAGTCCCGGGACAGGGTCCGATGGCTACACCTTC. It encodes CSASPGTGSDGYTF.

This clonotype was detected a few times. As DNA, the CDR3 is TGTGCCAGCAGTGGGACAGGCCGGATCGACGAGCAGTACTTC. This encodes CASSGTGRIDEQYF. The chain links TRBV25-1 to TRBJ2-7, with 7 bases that match TRBD1. CDR1 is MGHDK and CDR2 is SYGVNS in the germline V gene. The J segment lost 5 bases and the V segment lost 4 bases, leaving 8 bases of the junction unmatched. The CDR3 loop spans 14 amino acids.

The chain couples TRBV20-1 to TRBJ2-3; 7 bases agree with TRBD2. From germline, CDR1 is DFQATT and CDR2 SNEGSKA (reference sequence). CDR3 length equals 13 residues. J lost 2 bases, V lost 5 bases, and 4 bases had no gene match. CDR3 amino acids: CSASGGSTDTQYF. DNA of the CDR3: TGCAGTGCTTCGGGAGGTTCCACAGATACGCAGTATTTT.

In regard to this clonotype: A read error may be the cause here, since a much bigger clone is one base away. The CDR3 loop reads CASSLGKLSTEAFF. CDR3 DNA: TGTGCCAGCAGCTTAGGAAAATTGAGCACTGAAGCTTTCTTT. The V call is TRBV7-8, the J call TRBJ1-1; D gene uncertain. Trimming took off 1 base at V and 4 bases at J, with 10 bases between the two ends. The CDR3 length is 14 residues. The germline gives CDR1 SGHVS, CDR2 FQNEAQ.